One TCR beta chain is described in this entry. Germline CDR1 and CDR2: MNHEY and SVGAGI. The trim removed 2 bases at V and 8 bases at J, leaving 3 bases unmatched. The CDR3 has 13 amino acids. Collection of blood occurred at baseline, at cycle 4 day 1, and at cycle 7 day 1. Method: immunoSEQ multiplex PCR; TCRdb's copy keeps in-frame clones and lacks some. The data show 45,000 to 55,000 clones, with 81% seen just once and almost 6.5% held by the top ten. The data derive from a study of OX40 agonist ivuxolimab in advanced cancers. The gene calls are TRBV6-5 and TRBJ2-1; the match to TRBD2 covers 7 bases. This clonotype originated in an adult with an advanced solid tumor such as melanoma, head and neck, liver or kidney cancer. This specimen was CD4+ or CD8+ T cells sorted from blood, taken in a trial of the OX40 agonist ivuxolimab. CDR3 loop: CASSYGRGHEQFF. CDR3 in DNA: TGTGCCAGCAGTTACGGGAGGGGCCATGAGCAGTTCTTC.